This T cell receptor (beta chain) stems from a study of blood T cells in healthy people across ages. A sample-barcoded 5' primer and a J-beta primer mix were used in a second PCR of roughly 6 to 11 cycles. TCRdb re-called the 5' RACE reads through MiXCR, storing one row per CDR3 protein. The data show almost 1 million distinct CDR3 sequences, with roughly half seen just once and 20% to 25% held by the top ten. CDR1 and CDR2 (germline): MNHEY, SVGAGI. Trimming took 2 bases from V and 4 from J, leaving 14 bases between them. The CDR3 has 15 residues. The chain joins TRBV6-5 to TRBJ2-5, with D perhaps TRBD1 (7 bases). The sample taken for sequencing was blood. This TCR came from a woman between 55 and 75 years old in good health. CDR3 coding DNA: TGTGCCAGCAGTTACAACAGGGGAGCGGGAGAGACCCAGTACTTC. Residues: CASSYNRGAGETQYF.